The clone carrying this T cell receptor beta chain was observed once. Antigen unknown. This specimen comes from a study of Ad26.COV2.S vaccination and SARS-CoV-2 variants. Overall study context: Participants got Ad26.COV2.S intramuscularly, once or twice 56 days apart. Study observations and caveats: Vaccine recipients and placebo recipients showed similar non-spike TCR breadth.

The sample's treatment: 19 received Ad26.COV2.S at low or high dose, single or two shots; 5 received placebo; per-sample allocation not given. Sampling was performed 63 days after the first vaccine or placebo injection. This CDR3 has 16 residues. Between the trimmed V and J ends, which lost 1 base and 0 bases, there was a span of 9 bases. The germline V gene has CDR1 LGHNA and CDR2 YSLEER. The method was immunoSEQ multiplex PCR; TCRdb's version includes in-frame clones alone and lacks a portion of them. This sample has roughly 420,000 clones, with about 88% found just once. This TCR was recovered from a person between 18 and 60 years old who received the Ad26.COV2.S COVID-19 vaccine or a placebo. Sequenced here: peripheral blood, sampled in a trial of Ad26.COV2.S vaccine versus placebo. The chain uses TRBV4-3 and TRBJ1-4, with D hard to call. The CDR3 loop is CASSQVVAATNEKLFF. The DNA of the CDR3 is TGCGCCAGCAGCCAAGTTGTGGCCGCAACTAATGAAAAACTGTTTTTT.